Following are 2 T cell receptor beta chains from one sample sequenced in a study of technical replicates of blood from a few donors. This table comes from immunoSEQ multiplex PCR, and its TCRdb copy is limited to in-frame clones, with some not included. The sample has about 56,000 clones; around 95% are singletons. Sequenced: PBMCs. These receptors came from a human donor in good health. Some clones in this sample may be carry-over from other donors' samples.

This chain uses TRBV19 with TRBJ1-1, with 8 bases that match TRBD1. Trimming removed 7 bases from V and 5 bases from J; junction bases left unmatched: 9. This CDR3 is built from 14 residues. Germline V gene lookup returns CDR1 LNHDA and CDR2 SQIVND (reference sequence). CDR3 nucleotide sequence: TGTGCCAGTATCATCGGACAGGGATGGACTGAAGCTTTCTTT. It translates to CASIIGQGWTEAFF.

The table lists this clone with a count of one. The rearrangement links TRBV11-3 to TRBJ1-5; TRBD1 aligns across 7 bases. Germline V gives CDR1 SGHNT, CDR2 YENEEA. The CDR3 has 16 residues. The V gene end was trimmed by 5 bases and the J gene end by 2 bases; junction bases not matched to a gene: 9. Written as DNA, the CDR3 is TGTGCCAGCAGCCTCCCAGACAGGGTGCGCAATCAGCCCCAGCATTTT. It is translated as CASSLPDRVRNQPQHF.